This T cell receptor (beta chain) was sequenced during a study of T cells in Graves' hyperthyroidism and ophthalmopathy. The investigators amplified TCR beta CDR3 regions from RNA transcripts. A set of HTBI primers served as the primers for a first-round RT-PCR of the TCR CDR3. TCRdb itself ran the multiplex PCR reads through MiXCR, one entry per CDR3 protein. The table lists 600,000 to 650,000 distinct CDR3 sequences, 15% to 20% of them singletons, with approximately 3.9% in the top ten. The CDR3 has 14 residues. Unmatched junction bases numbered 6, after V lost 4 bases and J lost 4 bases. Per germline, CDR1 MNHNS and CDR2 SASEGT. There are many counts of this clonotype.

The receptor comes from a woman aged 25 to 45 with Graves' hyperthyroidism. The source material was blood. The gene calls are TRBV6-1 and TRBJ2-7; 8 bases agree with TRBD2. CDR3 DNA sequence: TGTGCCAGCAGTGGTTCGACTAGCGTATACGAGCAGTACTTC. Its translation is CASSGSTSVYEQYF.